The 9 T cell receptor beta chains given below trace back to one sample, sequenced in a study of identical twins. TCRdb re-called the 5' RACE reads through MiXCR, storing one row per CDR3 protein. Seen here are roughly 500,000 distinct CDR3 sequences, approximately 22% observed once, and the top ten hold around 0.9%. The same data also went into a second study, on T cells expressing NK-cell markers.

The source material was CD4+ T cells sorted from blood. These receptors were obtained from a woman between 18 and 29 years old in good health.

V usage is TRBV29-1 and J usage is TRBJ2-7, with D perhaps assigned TRBD1 or TRBD2 (6 bases each). V was clipped by 7 bases and J by 0 bases, with 16 bases between them. There are 14 residues in the CDR3. Per germline, CDR1 SQVTM and CDR2 ANQGSEA. The CDR3: CSADGGPSSYEQYF. The CDR3, as DNA: TGCAGCGCCGACGGGGGCCCGAGCTCCTACGAGCAGTACTTC.

V and J are TRBV14 and TRBJ2-7; tentative D call: TRBD1 (6 bases). The CDR3 is made up of 13 amino acids. Between the trimmed V and J ends, which lost 4 bases and 3 bases, there was a span of 10 bases. Germline CDR1 reads SGHDN; CDR2 reads FVKESK. CDR3 sequence: CASSRQQGYEQYF. The CDR3 DNA is TGTGCCAGCAGCCGCCAACAGGGCTACGAGCAGTACTTC.

This clonotype showed up just a few times. The rearrangement joins TRBV20-1 to TRBJ2-6, with no clear D. The CDR3 extends over 13 amino acids. With 6 bases removed from V and 2 bases from J, the gap between germline ends came to 8 bases. Germline V gene data show CDR1 as DFQATT and CDR2 as SNEGSKA (reference sequence). The CDR3 loop reads CSARPAGANVLTF. Here the CDR3 DNA reads TGCAGTGCCAGACCCGCTGGGGCCAACGTCCTGACTTTC.

The V call is TRBV12-3 or TRBV12-4, the J call TRBJ1-6, with D possibly TRBD1 on 5 matching bases. V was cut by 0 bases and J by 5 bases, with 8 bases left in between. This CDR3 region has 15 residues. CDR3 in amino acids: CASSLASGNNSPLHF. The CDR3 nucleotides read TGTGCCAGCAGTTTAGCGTCAGGGAATAATTCACCCCTCCACTTT.

The rearrangement links TRBV20-1 to TRBJ1-2; possibly TRBD1 for D (5 bases). The CDR3 is 12 amino acids. Germline CDR1 is DFQATT and CDR2 is SNEGSKA (reference sequence). Trimming took off 6 bases at V and 1 base at J, with 9 bases between the two ends. The CDR3 sequence is CSAADNNYGYTF. In DNA form, the CDR3 reads TGCAGTGCCGCGGACAATAACTATGGCTACACCTTC.

This rearrangement joins TRBV20-1 to TRBJ2-5; no definite D call. CDR3 length: 11 residues. Germline values: CDR1 DFQATT, CDR2 SNEGSKA (reference sequence). V was pared by 4 bases and J by 6 bases, with 9 bases between. CDR3 sequence reads: CSAKARKTQYF. The CDR3 DNA is TGCAGTGCTAAAGCGAGGAAGACCCAGTACTTC.

This clonotype was counted many times. The chain carries TRBV12-3 or TRBV12-4 and TRBJ2-5; unclear D gene. This CDR3 region has 11 residues. With 5 bases removed from V and 4 bases from J, the gap between germline ends came to 5 bases. CDR3 protein: CASSTGETQYF. CDR3 DNA sequence: TGTGCCAGCAGTACGGGAGAGACCCAGTACTTC.

The J gene is TRBJ2-3, the V gene TRBV12-3 or TRBV12-4; D is possibly TRBD1 (6 bases). The length of the CDR3 is 14 residues. Deletions cut 7 bases from V and 0 bases from J, with 11 bases between. The CDR3: CASKFDRSTDTQYF. Here the CDR3 DNA reads TGTGCCAGCAAATTTGACAGGAGCACAGATACGCAGTATTTT.

Ten or more counts support this clonotype. The chain couples TRBV5-1 to TRBJ1-3; 7 nucleotides line up with TRBD1. The junction had 5 bases not matched to a gene; V was cut back by 4 bases and J by 4 bases. Per the germline V gene, CDR1 is SGHRS and CDR2 is YFSETQ. The CDR3 spans 14 residues. The CDR3 nucleotides read TGCGCCAGCAGCCATACAGGGGCCGGAAACACCATATATTTT. Its translation: CASSHTGAGNTIYF.